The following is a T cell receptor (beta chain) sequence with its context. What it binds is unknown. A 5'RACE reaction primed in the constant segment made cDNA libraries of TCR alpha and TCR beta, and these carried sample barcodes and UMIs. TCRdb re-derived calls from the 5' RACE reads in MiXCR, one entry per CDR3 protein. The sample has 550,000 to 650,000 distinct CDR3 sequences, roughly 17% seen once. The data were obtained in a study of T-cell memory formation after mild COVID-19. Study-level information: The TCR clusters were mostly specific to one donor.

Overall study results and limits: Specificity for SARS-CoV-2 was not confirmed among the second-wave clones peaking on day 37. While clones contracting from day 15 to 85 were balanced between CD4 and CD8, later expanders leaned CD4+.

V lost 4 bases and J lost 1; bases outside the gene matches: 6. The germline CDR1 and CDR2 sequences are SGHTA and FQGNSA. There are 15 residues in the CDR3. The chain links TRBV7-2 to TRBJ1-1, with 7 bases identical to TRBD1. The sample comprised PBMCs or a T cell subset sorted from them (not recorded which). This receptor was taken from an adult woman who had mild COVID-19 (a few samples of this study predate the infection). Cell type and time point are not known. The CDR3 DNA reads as TGTGCCAGCAGCTCCAGGGGGTTGTGGAACACTGAAGCTTTCTTT. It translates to CASSSRGLWNTEAFF.